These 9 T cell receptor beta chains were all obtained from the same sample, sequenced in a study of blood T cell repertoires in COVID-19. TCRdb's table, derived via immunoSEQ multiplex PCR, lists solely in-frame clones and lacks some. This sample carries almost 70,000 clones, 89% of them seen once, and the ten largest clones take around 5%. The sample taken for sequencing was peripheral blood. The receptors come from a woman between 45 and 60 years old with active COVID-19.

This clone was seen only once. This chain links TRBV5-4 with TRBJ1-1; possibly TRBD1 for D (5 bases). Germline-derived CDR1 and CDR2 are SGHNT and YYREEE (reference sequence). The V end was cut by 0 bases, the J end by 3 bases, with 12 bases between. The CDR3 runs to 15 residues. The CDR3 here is CASSLEGRGDTEAFF. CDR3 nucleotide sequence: TGTGCCAGCAGCTTGGAGGGGCGTGGGGACACTGAAGCTTTCTTT.

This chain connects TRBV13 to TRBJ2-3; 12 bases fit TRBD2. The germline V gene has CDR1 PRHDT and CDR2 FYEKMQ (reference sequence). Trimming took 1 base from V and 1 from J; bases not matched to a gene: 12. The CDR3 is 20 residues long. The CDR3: CASSLATTSGRARGTDTQYF. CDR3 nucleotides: TGTGCCAGCAGCTTAGCCACGACTAGCGGGAGAGCGAGAGGCACAGATACGCAGTATTTT. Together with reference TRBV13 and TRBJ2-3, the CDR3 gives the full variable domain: AAGVIQSPRHLIKEKRETATLKCYPIPRHDTVYWYQQGPGQDPQFLISFYEKMQSDKGSIPDRFSAQQFSDYHSELNMSSLELGDSALYFCASSLATTSGRARGTDTQYFGPGTRLTVL.

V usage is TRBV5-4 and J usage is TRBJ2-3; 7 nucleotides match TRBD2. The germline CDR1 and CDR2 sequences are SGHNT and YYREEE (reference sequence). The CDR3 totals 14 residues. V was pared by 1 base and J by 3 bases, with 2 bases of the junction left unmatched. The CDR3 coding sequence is TGTGCCAGCAGCTTGTGGGGAGGGACAGATACGCAGTATTTT. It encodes CASSLWGGTDTQYF.

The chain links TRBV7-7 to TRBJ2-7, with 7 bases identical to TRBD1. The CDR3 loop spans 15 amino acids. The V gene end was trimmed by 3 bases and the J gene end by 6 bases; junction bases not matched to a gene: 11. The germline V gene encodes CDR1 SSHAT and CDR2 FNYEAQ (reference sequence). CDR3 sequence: CASSLDRLSMSEQYF. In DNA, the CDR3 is TGTGCCAGCAGCTTGGACAGGCTTTCTATGTCCGAGCAGTACTTC.

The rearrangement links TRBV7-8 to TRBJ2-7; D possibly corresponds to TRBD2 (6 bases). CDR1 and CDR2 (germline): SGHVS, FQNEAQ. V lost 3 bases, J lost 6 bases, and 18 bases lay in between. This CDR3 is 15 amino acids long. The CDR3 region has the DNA TGTGCCAGCAGCTTTGGAGGGGTGGGGAGTCTCGAGCAGTACTTC. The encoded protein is CASSFGGVGSLEQYF.

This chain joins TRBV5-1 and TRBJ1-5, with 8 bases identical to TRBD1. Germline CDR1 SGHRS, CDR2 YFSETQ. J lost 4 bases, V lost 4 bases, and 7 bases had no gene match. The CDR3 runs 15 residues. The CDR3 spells CASSRGQGSNQPQHF. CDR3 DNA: TGCGCCAGCAGCCGCGGACAGGGAAGTAATCAGCCCCAGCATTTT.

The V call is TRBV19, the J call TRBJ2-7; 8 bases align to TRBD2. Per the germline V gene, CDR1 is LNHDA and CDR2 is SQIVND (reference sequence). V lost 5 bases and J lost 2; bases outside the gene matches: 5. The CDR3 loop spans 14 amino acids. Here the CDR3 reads CASSDSGKPYEQYF. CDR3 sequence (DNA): TGTGCCAGTAGTGATAGCGGGAAACCCTACGAGCAGTACTTC.

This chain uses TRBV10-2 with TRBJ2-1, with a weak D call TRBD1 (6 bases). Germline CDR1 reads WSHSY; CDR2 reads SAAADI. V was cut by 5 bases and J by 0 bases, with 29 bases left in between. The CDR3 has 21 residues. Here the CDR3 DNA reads TGCGCCAGCAGTAATCCGGACAGCACTCCCTCGACTATTAGCTCCTACAATGAGCAGTTCTTC. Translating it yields CASSNPDSTPSTISSYNEQFF.

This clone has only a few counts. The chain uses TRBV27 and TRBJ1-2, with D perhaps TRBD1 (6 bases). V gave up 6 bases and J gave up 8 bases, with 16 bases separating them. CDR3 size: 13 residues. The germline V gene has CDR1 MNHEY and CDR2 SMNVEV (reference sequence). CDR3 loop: CASRDEGHRGYTF. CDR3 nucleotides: TGTGCCAGCAGGGACGAGGGACACCGCGGCTACACCTTC.